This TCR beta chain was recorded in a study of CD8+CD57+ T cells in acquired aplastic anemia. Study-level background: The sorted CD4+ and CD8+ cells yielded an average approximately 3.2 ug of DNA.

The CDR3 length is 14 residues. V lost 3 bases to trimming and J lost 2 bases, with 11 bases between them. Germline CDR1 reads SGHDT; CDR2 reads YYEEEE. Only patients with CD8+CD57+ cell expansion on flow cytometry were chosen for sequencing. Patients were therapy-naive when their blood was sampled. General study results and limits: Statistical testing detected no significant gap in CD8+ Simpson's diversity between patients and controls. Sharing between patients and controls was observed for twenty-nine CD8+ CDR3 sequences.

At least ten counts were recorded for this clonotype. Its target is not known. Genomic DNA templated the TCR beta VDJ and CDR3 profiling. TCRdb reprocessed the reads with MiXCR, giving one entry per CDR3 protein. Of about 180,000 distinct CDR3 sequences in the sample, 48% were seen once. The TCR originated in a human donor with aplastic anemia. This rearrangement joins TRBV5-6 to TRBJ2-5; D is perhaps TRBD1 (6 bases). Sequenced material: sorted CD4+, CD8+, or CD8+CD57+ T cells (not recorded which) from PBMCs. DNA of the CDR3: TGTGCCAGCAGCTCGAGGGACACTCAAGAGACCCAGTACTTC. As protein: CASSSRDTQETQYF.